Presented here are 5 T cell receptor beta chains from one specimen sequenced in a study of monozygotic twins with cystic fibrosis. Using immunoSEQ multiplex PCR, the repertoire was profiled, and TCRdb retains in-frame clones only, with some absent. Of around 23,000 clones in the sample, approximately 90% are singletons; the top ten hold roughly 0.3%. Sequenced material: blood. The source is a girl aged 2 to 9 with cystic fibrosis.

The J gene is TRBJ1-1, the V gene TRBV29-1; a possible D gene is TRBD1 (5 bases). Trimming took off 4 bases at V and 1 base at J, with 7 bases between the two ends. Germline values: CDR1 SQVTM, CDR2 ANQGSEA. This CDR3 comprises 12 residues. This CDR3 is CSVGDPNTEAFF. In DNA, the CDR3 is TGCAGCGTTGGGGACCCGAACACTGAAGCTTTCTTT.

The V gene is TRBV5-1, the J gene TRBJ1-2; D possibly corresponds to TRBD1 (5 bases). CDR3 length equals 14 residues. Trimming shortened V by 2 bases and J by 4 bases, and 12 bases separated the two germline ends. Germline CDR1 and CDR2: SGHRS and YFSETQ. CDR3 bases: TGCGCCAGCAGCTTCCACGACAGCCTCTATGGCTACACCTTC. It codes for CASSFHDSLYGYTF.

V gene TRBV5-1 combines with J gene TRBJ2-7; 7 nucleotides align to TRBD1. This CDR3 has 16 amino acids. After removal of 4 bases from V and 3 bases from J, the junction contained 13 bases not matched to a gene. Per the germline V gene, CDR1 is SGHRS and CDR2 is YFSETQ. Here the CDR3 reads CASSLSGTVPFYEQYF. CDR3 nucleotide sequence: TGCGCCAGCAGCCTATCCGGGACAGTGCCATTCTACGAGCAGTACTTC.

The rearrangement uses TRBV18 and TRBJ2-6, with TRBD1 matching over 8 bases. V shed 4 bases, J shed 4 bases, and the junction held 6 bases outside the gene matches. CDR1 is KGHSH and CDR2 is LQKENI in the germline V gene. This CDR3 is built from 16 residues. The CDR3 sequence: CASSLSRGPGANVLTF. The DNA of the CDR3 is TGTGCCAGCTCACTCTCCAGGGGGCCCGGGGCCAACGTCCTGACTTTC.

This chain joins TRBV10-3 and TRBJ1-5; TRBD1 agrees at 8 bases. Germline V gene sequence: CDR1 ENHRY, CDR2 SYGVKD. This CDR3 comprises 14 residues. After removal of 4 bases from V and 6 bases from J, the junction contained 5 bases not matched to a gene. The CDR3 loop reads CAISVDRERQPQHF. For the CDR3, the DNA is TGTGCCATCAGTGTGGACAGGGAACGTCAGCCCCAGCATTTT.